The next 30 T cell receptor beta chains were all read from a single sample in a study of T cells in Graves' hyperthyroidism and ophthalmopathy. RNA transcripts provided the source from which TCR beta CDR3 regions were amplified. First-round RT-PCR of the TCR CDR3 relied on the HTBI primer set. TCRdb redid the calling of the multiplex PCR reads with MiXCR, one entry per CDR3 protein. The sample yields a few hundred thousand distinct CDR3 sequences, 22% seen once. Material: blood. Receptors originate from a woman in her seventies with Graves' ophthalmopathy.

The CDR3 loop reads CASSVGGRAVGTGELFF. CDR3 bases: TGTGCCAGCAGCGTAGGTGGGAGGGCCGTTGGCACCGGGGAGCTGTTTTTT. This rearrangement joins TRBV9 to TRBJ2-2; TRBD2 agrees at 7 bases. CDR1 and CDR2 from the germline V gene are SGDLS and YYNGEE. The CDR3 has 17 residues. J lost 4 bases, V lost 0 bases, and 9 bases had no gene match.

This clonotype was found a few times. The chain uses TRBV10-3 and TRBJ2-7, with 11 bases that match TRBD2. V lost 7 bases and J lost 3; bases outside the gene matches: 8. The CDR3 runs 15 residues. Germline assignment: CDR1 ENHRY and CDR2 SYGVKD. CDR3 amino acids: CAINPGTSGHYEQYF. In DNA form, the CDR3 reads TGTGCCATCAATCCCGGGACTAGCGGACACTACGAGCAGTACTTC.

This rearrangement joins TRBV5-1 to TRBJ2-2; D possibly corresponds to TRBD2 (6 bases). V was cut by 5 bases and J by 5 bases, with 16 bases left in between. The CDR3 extends over 15 amino acids. Germline V gene lookup returns CDR1 SGHRS and CDR2 YFSETQ. The CDR3 nucleotides are TGCGCCAGCAGAAAGGAGGGCTGGGGAACCGGGGAGCTGTTTTTT. Its translation: CASRKEGWGTGELFF.

This clonotype was seen only a few times. J is TRBJ2-7 and V is TRBV5-5, with TRBD1 as a possible D gene (5 bases). Trimming pared 0 bases from V and 3 bases from J, leaving 10 bases between. CDR1 and CDR2 from the germline V gene are SGHKS and YYEKEE (reference sequence). The CDR3 consists of 14 residues. The CDR3 region has the DNA TGTGCCAGCAGCTTGGATGGGGCGAGCTACGAGCAGTACTTC. Translation: CASSLDGASYEQYF.

The chain links TRBV28 to TRBJ1-1, with TRBD1 identical over 8 bases. The CDR3 spans 12 residues. Germline V CDR1 and CDR2: MDHEN, SYDVKM. Germline trimming cut 7 bases from V and 10 bases from J; bases unmatched to any gene: 8. The CDR3 sequence is CASNQGATTAFF. The CDR3 coding sequence is TGTGCCAGCAACCAGGGGGCGACTACAGCTTTCTTT.

This clonotype has at least ten counts. The chain carries TRBV10-3 and TRBJ2-1, with 8 bases lining up with TRBD1. The V and J ends lost 2 bases and 7 bases, in that order; junction bases with no gene match: 10. This CDR3 spans 16 amino acids. From germline, CDR1 is ENHRY and CDR2 SYGVKD. The CDR3 DNA reads as TGTGCCATCAGTGAGCCTACAGGGGGGTCACGGAATGAGCAGTTCTTC. It is translated as CAISEPTGGSRNEQFF.

This clonotype turned up a few times. CDR3 loop: CASGFLLKGGQGTNIQYF. Here the CDR3 DNA reads TGTGCTAGTGGTTTCCTCCTAAAAGGAGGACAGGGCACAAACATTCAGTACTTC. The chain links TRBV12-5 to TRBJ2-4; 8 nucleotides match TRBD1. The CDR3 sequence is 18 residues long. Unmatched junction bases numbered 16, after V lost 3 bases and J lost 6 bases. Germline V gene lookup returns CDR1 LGHNT and CDR2 FRNRAP.

Many counts were recorded for this clonotype. The gene calls are TRBV20-1 and TRBJ2-1; 8 nucleotides agree with TRBD1. V shed 5 bases, J shed 9 bases, and the junction held 15 bases outside the gene matches. This CDR3 is built from 15 residues. Germline V gene sequence: CDR1 DFQATT, CDR2 SNEGSKA (reference sequence). CDR3 in DNA: TGCAGTGCTTGGCCAGGGGGCGCGCAGCGAGTTGAGCAGTTCTTC. Translating gives CSAWPGGAQRVEQFF.

The CDR3 region is CASSDREGIGASYGYTF. The CDR3 DNA is TGTGCCAGCAGTGATAGAGAAGGGATCGGGGCTAGTTATGGCTACACCTTC. V gene TRBV25-1 combines with J gene TRBJ1-2; D is possibly TRBD1 (5 bases). Trimming took off 3 bases at V and 5 bases at J, with 22 bases between the two ends. This CDR3 region has 17 residues. Germline V CDR1 and CDR2: MGHDK, SYGVNS.

This clonotype has just a few counts. V and J are TRBV6-2 or TRBV6-3 and TRBJ2-1; D is perhaps TRBD2 (6 bases). Germline loops: CDR1 MNHEY, CDR2 SVGEGT. This CDR3 region has 15 residues. V was trimmed by 6 bases and J by 10 bases, leaving 22 bases between them. The CDR3 sequence is CASSYNPLTRPEQFF. DNA of the CDR3: TGTGCCAGCAGCTACAACCCCCTGACTAGACCCGAGCAGTTCTTC.

This chain uses TRBV7-2 with TRBJ1-6; no reliable D call. Germline-derived CDR1 and CDR2 are SGHTA and FQGNSA. Trimming stripped 5 bases from V and 7 bases from J, with 21 bases between. This CDR3 is 17 amino acids long. CDR3 in amino acids: CASSQEKSGPLNSPLHF. CDR3 bases: TGTGCCAGCAGCCAAGAGAAAAGCGGACCACTCAATTCACCCCTCCACTTT.

V gene TRBV24-1 combines with J gene TRBJ1-2; 9 bases map to TRBD1. The CDR3 runs to 14 residues. CDR1 is KGHDR and CDR2 is SFDVKD in the germline V gene. After removal of 11 bases from V and 2 bases from J, the junction contained 8 bases not matched to a gene. CDR3 nucleotides: TGTGCCAGTGACTCCGGGACAGGGAACTATGGCTACACCTTC. Its protein is CASDSGTGNYGYTF.

The chain uses TRBV6-5 and TRBJ1-2, with D tentatively TRBD1 (5 bases). The ends were cut back, 2 bases at V and 4 bases at J, with 14 bases in the middle. The CDR3 runs to 15 residues. The germline V gene has CDR1 MNHEY and CDR2 SVGAGI. The CDR3 DNA follows: TGTGCCAGCAGTTACGATTGGGGCATCAGCTATGGCTACACCTTC. Protein: CASSYDWGISYGYTF.

This clonotype showed up just a few times. The chain carries TRBV12-3 or TRBV12-4 and TRBJ1-3; 9 bases map to TRBD1. The CDR3 is 15 amino acids. V gave up 7 bases and J gave up 2 bases; unmatched junction bases: 6. CDR3 region: CASTAGQGPGNTIYF. In DNA form, the CDR3 reads TGTGCCAGCACTGCGGGACAGGGACCTGGAAACACCATATATTTT.

This clonotype turned up a few times. The CDR3 is CASSLLVSNPYEQYF. DNA of the CDR3: TGTGCCAGCAGTTTATTAGTCAGTAATCCCTACGAGCAGTACTTC. The rearrangement uses TRBV28 and TRBJ2-7; D ambiguous. The CDR3 covers 15 residues. Between the trimmed V and J ends, which lost 1 base and 2 bases, there was a span of 12 bases. CDR1 MDHEN and CDR2 SYDVKM come from the germline V gene.

This clonotype was observed at least ten times. This chain connects TRBV27 to TRBJ1-1, with 11 bases aligning to TRBD1. Trimming removed 6 bases from V and 1 base from J; junction bases left unmatched: 4. CDR1 and CDR2 (germline): MNHEY, SMNVEV (reference sequence). The CDR3 contains 15 residues. The chain's CDR3 is CASRPGQGANTEAFF. The CDR3 DNA reads TGTGCCAGCAGGCCCGGACAGGGGGCGAACACTGAAGCTTTCTTT.

At least ten counts were recorded for this clonotype. This chain links TRBV28 with TRBJ1-1; D is uncertain. Trimming stripped 4 bases from V and 0 bases from J, with 21 bases between. CDR3 length equals 18 residues. CDR1 and CDR2 from the germline V gene are MDHEN and SYDVKM. The CDR3 reads CASSSAVLGLNLNTEAFF. The CDR3 DNA sequence: TGTGCCAGCAGTTCCGCGGTCTTGGGCCTTAACCTGAACACTGAAGCTTTCTTT.

The table lists this clonotype with a few counts. This chain joins TRBV6-1 and TRBJ1-3; 7 bases align to TRBD1. Germline CDR1 and CDR2: MNHNS and SASEGT. J was trimmed by 4 bases and V by 8 bases; bases with no gene match: 5. This CDR3 contains 13 residues. CDR3: CASLTGSGNTIYF. The CDR3 coding sequence is TGTGCCAGCCTGACAGGGTCCGGAAACACCATATATTTT.

In regard to this clonotype: A much larger clone differs from this one at a single base, so this may be a read error. The rearrangement links TRBV7-3 to TRBJ2-6; possibly TRBD1 for D (5 bases). The length of the CDR3 is 15 residues. V lost 2 bases and J lost 0, with 5 bases in between. Germline V gives CDR1 SGHTA, CDR2 FQGTGA. For the CDR3, the DNA is TGTGCCAGCAGCTTAGACAGCTCTGGGGCCAACGTCCTGACTTTC. It translates to CASSLDSSGANVLTF.

Only a few counts were recorded for this clonotype. The V gene is TRBV29-1, the J gene TRBJ1-3; D might be TRBD1 (6 bases). The V and J ends lost 4 bases and 6 bases respectively, with 16 bases between them. CDR1 SQVTM and CDR2 ANQGSEA come from the germline V gene. The CDR3 loop spans 14 amino acids. In DNA form, the CDR3 reads TGCAGCGTTGCGGGGGGGGCTGGAGAAAACACCATATATTTT. Translated: CSVAGGAGENTIYF. Complete variable domain (other parts from reference TRBV29-1 and TRBJ1-3): SAVISQKPSRDICQRGTSLTIQCQVDSQVTMMFWYRQQPGQSLTLIATANQGSEATYESGFVIDKFPISRPNLTFSTLTVSNMSPEDSSIYLCSVAGGAGENTIYFGEGSWLTVV.

The CDR3 is CASSPLGVGGELFF. DNA for the CDR3: TGCGCCAGCAGCCCACTCGGAGTAGGCGGGGAGCTGTTTTTT. The chain uses TRBV5-1 and TRBJ2-2; the D is unclear. From germline, CDR1 is SGHRS and CDR2 YFSETQ. The CDR3 runs 14 residues. V shed 4 bases and J shed 7 bases, with 14 bases lying between them.

This clonotype was counted between two and nine times. The rearrangement uses TRBV20-1 and TRBJ2-7; D is tentatively TRBD1 or TRBD2 (6 bases each). V lost 0 bases and J 0 bases, leaving 12 bases between the germline ends. Germline V gene data show CDR1 as DFQATT and CDR2 as SNEGSKA (reference sequence). The CDR3 runs to 15 residues. As DNA, the CDR3 is TGCAGTGCTAGAGAAGGGGGGACCCACTCCTACGAGCAGTACTTC. Its translation: CSAREGGTHSYEQYF.

This sequence joins TRBV20-1 and TRBJ1-3; weak D call: TRBD1 (6 bases). The V gene lost 5 bases and the J gene lost 1 base, with 18 bases spanning the gap. In germline, CDR1 is DFQATT, CDR2 SNEGSKA (reference sequence). This CDR3 has 16 amino acids. CDR3 sequence (DNA): TGCAGTGCTTCGGGGGGGCAGAGCCCATCTGGAAACACCATATATTTT. Protein product: CSASGGQSPSGNTIYF.

This clonotype has more than one count but fewer than ten. The chain couples TRBV29-1 to TRBJ1-1; tentatively, D is TRBD1 (5 bases). The CDR3 has 11 amino acids. CDR1 is SQVTM, CDR2 ANQGSEA, per germline. V was clipped by 3 bases and J by 9 bases, with 11 bases between them. The CDR3 spells CSVEGGLKAFF. CDR3 DNA sequence: TGCAGCGTTGAGGGGGGTCTAAAAGCTTTCTTT.

The chain couples TRBV6-1 to TRBJ2-7; D is unclear. The CDR3 is made up of 14 amino acids. Trimming pared 2 bases from V and 0 bases from J, leaving 8 bases between. The germline gives CDR1 MNHNS, CDR2 SASEGT. The chain's CDR3 is CASSEWRTSYEQYF. DNA for the CDR3: TGTGCCAGCAGTGAATGGCGGACCTCCTACGAGCAGTACTTC.

This clonotype showed up just a few times. The rearrangement uses TRBV27 and TRBJ2-3; 15 bases align to TRBD2. The germline V gene encodes CDR1 MNHEY and CDR2 SMNVEV (reference sequence). The CDR3 is 15 residues long. After removal of 6 bases from V and 4 bases from J, the junction contained 2 bases not matched to a gene. The chain's CDR3 is CASRGLAGGADTQYF. The CDR3 nucleotides are TGTGCCAGCAGGGGACTAGCGGGAGGCGCAGATACGCAGTATTTT.

This clonotype was counted at least ten times. The chain couples TRBV2 to TRBJ2-7, with D maybe TRBD2 (5 bases). This CDR3 comprises 12 residues. Germline values: CDR1 SNHLY, CDR2 FYNNEI. V was clipped by 5 bases and J by 4 bases, with 9 bases between them. Here the CDR3 reads CASSKTGYEQYF. The CDR3 nucleotides read TGTGCCAGCAGTAAAACGGGGTACGAGCAGTACTTC.

The chain employs TRBV19 and TRBJ1-6, with 7 bases lining up with TRBD1. This CDR3 comprises 14 residues. Germline lookup yields CDR1 LNHDA and CDR2 SQIVND (reference sequence). Trimming removed 5 bases from V and 10 bases from J; junction bases left unmatched: 8. In DNA form, the CDR3 reads TGTGCCAGTAGTCCGAGGGGGCGAGGGTCACCCCTCCACTTT. Translated, it gives CASSPRGRGSPLHF.

V gene TRBV28 combines with J gene TRBJ2-5; D is uncertain. This CDR3 contains 12 residues. The ends were cut back, 6 bases at V and 10 bases at J, with 15 bases in the middle. Germline values: CDR1 MDHEN, CDR2 SYDVKM. DNA of the CDR3: TGTGCCAGCAGCGCTACCTCCGGAATCCAGTACTTC. Its translation is CASSATSGIQYF.

This clonotype was detected only a few times. The CDR3 here is CASSLEVVGSGNTIYF. In DNA form, the CDR3 reads TGCGCCAGCAGCTTGGAGGTGGTGGGCTCTGGAAACACCATATATTTT. The chain is built from TRBV5-1 and TRBJ1-3; no reliable D call. Trimming removed 0 bases from V and 0 bases from J, with 10 bases in between. This CDR3 is built from 16 residues. Looked up from germline, CDR1 is SGHRS and CDR2 is YFSETQ.